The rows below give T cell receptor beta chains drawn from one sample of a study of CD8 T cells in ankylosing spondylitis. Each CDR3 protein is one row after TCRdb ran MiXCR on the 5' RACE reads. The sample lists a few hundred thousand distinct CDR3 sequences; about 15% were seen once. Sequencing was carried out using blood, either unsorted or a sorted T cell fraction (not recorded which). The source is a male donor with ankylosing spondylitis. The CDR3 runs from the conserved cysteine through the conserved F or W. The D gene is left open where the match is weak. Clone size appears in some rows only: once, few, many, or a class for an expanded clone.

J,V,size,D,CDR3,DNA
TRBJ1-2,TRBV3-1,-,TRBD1,CASSQAAGQGSDGYTF,TGTGCCAGCAGCCAAGCGGCGGGACAGGGGTCGGATGGCTACACCTTC
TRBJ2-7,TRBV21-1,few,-,CASSKDSPDRAYEQYF,TGTGCCAGCAGCAAAGATTCCCCAGATCGGGCCTACGAGCAGTACTTC
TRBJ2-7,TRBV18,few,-,CASSPLTGGAFYEQYF,TGTGCCAGCTCACCACTTACAGGGGGGGCCTTCTACGAGCAGTACTTC
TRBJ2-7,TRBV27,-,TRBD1,CASREQGASYEQYF,TGTGCCAGCAGGGAACAGGGGGCCTCCTACGAGCAGTACTTC
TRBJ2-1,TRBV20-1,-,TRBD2,CSATGTSRYNEQFF,TGCAGTGCCACCGGGACTAGCCGTTACAATGAGCAGTTCTTC
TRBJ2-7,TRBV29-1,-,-,CSVALRSQDGEQYF,TGCAGCGTTGCGTTAAGGAGCCAAGACGGCGAGCAGTACTTC
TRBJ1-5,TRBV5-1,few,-,CASTGMIRDITNQPQHF,TGCGCCAGCACCGGGATGATCCGGGACATTACCAATCAGCCCCAGCATTTT
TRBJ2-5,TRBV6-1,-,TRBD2,CASRASGGAQETQYF,TGTGCCAGCAGGGCTAGCGGGGGGGCCCAGGAGACCCAGTACTTC
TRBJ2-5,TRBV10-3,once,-,CAISERPGEGETQYF,TGTGCCATCAGTGAGCGGCCCGGGGAAGGGGAGACCCAGTACTTC
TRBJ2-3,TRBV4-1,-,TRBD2,CASSQGRLARADTQYF,TGCGCCAGCAGCCAAGGACGACTAGCGAGGGCAGATACGCAGTATTTT
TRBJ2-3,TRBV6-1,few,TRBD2,CASRSGGPSRADTQYF,TGTGCCAGCAGGAGCGGGGGCCCCTCGAGGGCAGATACGCAGTATTTT
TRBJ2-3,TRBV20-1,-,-,CSATDSEVADTQYF,TGCAGTGCGACGGACTCAGAGGTGGCAGATACGCAGTATTTT
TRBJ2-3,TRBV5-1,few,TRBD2,CASSILGLAGGQDTQYF,TGCGCCAGCAGCATCCTAGGACTAGCGGGAGGGCAAGATACGCAGTATTTT
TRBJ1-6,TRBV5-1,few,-,CASSLAGTYSPLHF,TGCGCCAGCAGCTTGGCGGGGACCTATTCACCCCTCCACTTT
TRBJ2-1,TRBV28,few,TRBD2,CASSLFLADNEQFF,TGTGCCAGCAGTTTATTCCTAGCGGACAATGAGCAGTTCTTC
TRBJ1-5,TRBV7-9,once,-,CASSPGSNRGQPQHF,TGTGCCAGCAGCCCGGGGTCCAACCGGGGACAGCCCCAGCATTTT
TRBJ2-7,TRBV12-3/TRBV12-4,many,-,CASSFRGTYEQYF,TGTGCCAGCAGTTTTCGCGGGACCTACGAGCAGTACTTC
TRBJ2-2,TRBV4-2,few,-,CASSRQAGNTGELFF,TGTGCCAGCAGCCGACAGGCAGGGAACACCGGGGAGCTGTTTTTT
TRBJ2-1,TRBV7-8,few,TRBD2,CASSLGGKDNEQFF,TGTGCCAGCAGCTTGGGGGGGAAAGACAATGAGCAGTTCTTC
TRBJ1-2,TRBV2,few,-,CASSDRGNYGYTF,TGTGCCAGCAGTGACAGGGGCAACTATGGCTACACCTTC
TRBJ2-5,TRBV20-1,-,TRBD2,CSAGGLAEQETQYF,TGCAGTGCTGGGGGACTAGCGGAACAAGAGACCCAGTACTTC
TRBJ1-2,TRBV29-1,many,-,CSVDPGVGFNYGYTF,TGCAGCGTTGATCCCGGGGTTGGGTTTAACTATGGCTACACCTTC
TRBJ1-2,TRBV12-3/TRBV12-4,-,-,CASSSFLVGNYGYTF,TGTGCCAGCAGCAGTTTCCTCGTGGGCAACTATGGCTACACCTTC
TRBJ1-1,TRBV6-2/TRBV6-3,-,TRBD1,CASSYGQVNTEAFF,TGTGCCAGCAGTTACGGACAGGTGAACACTGAAGCTTTCTTT
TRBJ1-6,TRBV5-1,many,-,CASNRDLRSPLHF,TGCGCCAGCAACCGGGACTTGAGGTCACCCCTCCACTTT
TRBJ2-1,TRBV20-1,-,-,CSARDPGNSYNEQFF,TGCAGTGCTAGAGATCCGGGGAACAGTTACAATGAGCAGTTCTTC
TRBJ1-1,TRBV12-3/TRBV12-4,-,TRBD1,CASSPMTGRAFF,TGTGCCAGCAGTCCTATGACAGGGCGAGCTTTCTTT
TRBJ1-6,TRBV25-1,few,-,CASSGQGYNSPLHF,TGTGCCAGCAGTGGTCAGGGCTATAATTCACCCCTCCACTTT
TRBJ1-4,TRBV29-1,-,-,CSVGLTTANEKLFF,TGCAGCGTTGGCCTAACGACAGCAAATGAAAAACTGTTTTTT
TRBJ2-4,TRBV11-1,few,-,CASSLVGQGPKNIQYF,TGTGCCAGCAGCTTAGTTGGGCAGGGGCCCAAAAACATTCAGTACTTC
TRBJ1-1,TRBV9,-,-,CASSVVAVTNTEAFF,TGTGCCAGCAGCGTAGTGGCGGTCACAAACACTGAAGCTTTCTTT
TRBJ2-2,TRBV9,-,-,CASSVVGPGQAGELFF,TGTGCCAGCAGCGTAGTTGGACCGGGACAAGCCGGGGAGCTGTTTTTT
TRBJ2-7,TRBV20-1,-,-,CSARDHQGTYEQYF,TGCAGTGCTAGAGATCACCAGGGCACCTACGAGCAGTACTTC
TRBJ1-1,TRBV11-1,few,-,CASSPEIQMNTEAFF,TGTGCCAGCAGTCCCGAAATACAGATGAACACTGAAGCTTTCTTT
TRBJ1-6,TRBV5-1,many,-,CASSLSSQGSSPLHF,TGCGCCAGCAGCTTGAGTTCCCAGGGTAGTTCACCCCTCCACTTT
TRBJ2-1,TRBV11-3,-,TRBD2,CASSPRTSGSYNEQFF,TGTGCCAGCAGCCCAAGGACTAGCGGGAGCTACAATGAGCAGTTCTTC
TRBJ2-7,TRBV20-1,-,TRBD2,CSASGTSRNYEQYF,TGCAGTGCTTCCGGGACTAGCCGTAACTACGAGCAGTACTTC
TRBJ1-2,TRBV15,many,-,CATSRVLRRNHYGYTF,TGTGCCACCAGCAGGGTTCTCCGGCGGAACCACTATGGCTACACCTTC
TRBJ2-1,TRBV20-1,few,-,CSASLGLSSYNEQFF,TGCAGTGCTAGCCTTGGACTGAGCTCCTACAATGAGCAGTTCTTC
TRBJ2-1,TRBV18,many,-,CASSAGTPGNEQFF,TGTGCCAGCTCAGCCGGGACCCCCGGGAATGAGCAGTTCTTC
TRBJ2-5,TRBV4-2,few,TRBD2,CASSQDPSGGQETQYF,TGTGCCAGCAGCCAAGATCCCAGCGGGGGCCAAGAGACCCAGTACTTC
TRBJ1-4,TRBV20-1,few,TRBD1,CSARDYRGREEKLFF,TGCAGTGCTAGAGACTACAGGGGCCGGGAAGAAAAACTGTTTTTT
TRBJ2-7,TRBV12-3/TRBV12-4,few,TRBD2,CASSLGLAGGADEQYF,TGTGCCAGCAGTTTGGGACTAGCGGGAGGGGCAGACGAGCAGTACTTC
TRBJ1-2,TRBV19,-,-,CASSNRSNKPRYTF,TGTGCCAGTAGTAACAGGTCCAACAAACCTCGCTACACCTTC
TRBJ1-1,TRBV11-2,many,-,CASSFGGAGSTEAFF,TGTGCCAGCAGCTTTGGGGGCGCAGGGTCCACTGAAGCTTTCTTT
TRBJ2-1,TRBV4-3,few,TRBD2,CASSQDGTSGRNEQFF,TGCGCCAGCAGCCAAGATGGGACTAGCGGGCGCAATGAGCAGTTCTTC
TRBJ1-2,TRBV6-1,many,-,CASSTNYGYTF,TGTGCCAGCAGTACTAACTATGGCTACACCTTC